The 30 T cell receptor beta chains presented below share a single source sample, sequenced in a study of control samples from healthy donors and cancer patients. Clones were read by immunoSEQ multiplex PCR, and TCRdb kept only the in-frame ones, dropping some. The sample contains around 50,000 clones, more than 70% of which appear only once. Source material: PBMCs. All receptors come from a man aged 35 to 55 with colorectal cancer.

This rearrangement joins TRBV4-1 to TRBJ1-1, with D unresolved. Trimming shortened V by 4 bases and J by 0 bases, and 9 bases separated the two germline ends. The germline gives CDR1 MGHRA, CDR2 YSYEKL. The CDR3 covers 14 residues. The CDR3 coding sequence is TGCGCCAGCAGCCCTCCCGACTTGAACACTGAAGCTTTCTTT. Its protein is CASSPPDLNTEAFF.

In this sample, this clone turned up once. This chain uses TRBV7-8 with TRBJ2-3; 9 bases agree with TRBD2. CDR3 size: 17 residues. V dropped 5 bases and J dropped 1; count of bases not matched to a gene: 10. Germline V gene data show CDR1 as SGHVS and CDR2 as FQNEAQ. CDR3 sequence: CASSPAGTSPRTDTQYF. The CDR3 region has the DNA TGTGCCAGCAGCCCAGCCGGGACTAGCCCCCGCACAGATACGCAGTATTTT. The full variable domain, rest sourced from reference TRBV7-8 and TRBJ2-3, is GAGVSQSPRYKVAKRGQDVALRCDPISGHVSLFWYQQALGQGPEFLTYFQNEAQLDKSGLPSDRFFAERPEGSVSTLKIQRTQQEDSAVYLCASSPAGTSPRTDTQYFGPGTRLTVL.

The genes are TRBV11-3 and TRBJ2-3; D may be TRBD2 (6 bases). The germline gives CDR1 SGHNT, CDR2 YENEEA. The length of the CDR3 is 17 residues. V gave up 1 base and J gave up 2 bases, with 16 bases separating them. This CDR3 is CASSLGWRGGSTDTQYF. The CDR3 DNA sequence: TGTGCCAGCAGCTTAGGTTGGAGGGGTGGATCCACAGATACGCAGTATTTT.

This clone came up once. The chain employs TRBV28 and TRBJ1-2, with a tentative D call TRBD1 (6 bases). This CDR3 contains 14 residues. CDR1 is MDHEN and CDR2 is SYDVKM in the germline V gene. The V end was cut by 10 bases, the J end by 4 bases, with 19 bases between. Here the CDR3 reads CATTGTRELYGYTF. The CDR3 DNA reads as TGTGCCACCACAGGGACACGAGAGCTCTATGGCTACACCTTC.

A few counts support this clone. The J gene is TRBJ2-1, the V gene TRBV18; TRBD1 aligns across 7 bases. Trimming removed 6 bases from V and 4 bases from J; junction bases left unmatched: 9. Germline V CDR1 and CDR2: KGHSH, LQKENI. The CDR3 is 15 residues long. CDR3 nucleotide sequence: TGTGCCAGCTCTTCGGACAGGTCACCATACAATGAGCAGTTCTTC. Residues: CASSSDRSPYNEQFF.

The rearrangement uses TRBV6-6 and TRBJ2-7; a possible D gene is TRBD1 (6 bases). The germline V and J ends were trimmed by 4 bases and 0 bases, with 13 bases remaining between them. CDR1 is MNHNY, CDR2 SVGAGI, per germline (reference sequence). The CDR3 consists of 15 residues. The CDR3 region has the DNA TGTGCCAGCAGTTCGAATACAGGGAGCTCCTACGAGCAGTACTTC. Translated, it gives CASSSNTGSSYEQYF.

The chain links TRBV3-1 (or the pseudogene TRBV3-2) to TRBJ1-4; D gene ambiguous. V lost 0 bases and J lost 6, with 5 bases in between. Germline V gives CDR1 LGHDT, CDR2 YNNKEL (reference sequence). The CDR3 extends over 13 amino acids. CDR3 DNA: TGTGCCAGCAGCCAAGATCGGGATGAAAAACTGTTTTTT. Amino acids: CASSQDRDEKLFF.

The chain is built from TRBV30 and TRBJ1-6; 8 positions match TRBD1. CDR1 is GTSNPN and CDR2 is SVGIG in the germline V gene (reference sequence). After removal of 2 bases from V and 3 bases from J, the junction contained 6 bases not matched to a gene. The CDR3 is 16 amino acids. This CDR3 is CAWSRDRLYYNSPLHF. The DNA of the CDR3 is TGTGCCTGGAGTCGGGACAGGTTGTACTATAATTCACCCCTCCACTTT. Full variable domain (rest looked up from reference TRBV30 and TRBJ1-6): SQTIHQWPATLVQPVGSPLSLECTVEGTSNPNLYWYRQAAGRGLQLLFYSVGIGQISSEVPQNLSASRPQDRQFILSSKKLLLSDSGFYLCAWSRDRLYYNSPLHFGNGTRLTVT.

The V and J genes are TRBV11-1 and TRBJ2-1; 7 positions match TRBD2. The ends lost 0 bases at V and 0 bases at J; junction bases unmatched: 11. Germline V CDR1 and CDR2: SGHAT, FQDESV (reference sequence). CDR3 length: 19 amino acids. The DNA for the CDR3 is TGTGCCAGCAGCTTAGCACCTCTCTGGTGGGAGGGCTCCTACAATGAGCAGTTCTTC. This encodes CASSLAPLWWEGSYNEQFF.

The gene calls are TRBV5-1 and TRBJ2-3; the match to TRBD2 covers 15 bases. The V and J ends lost 2 bases and 4 bases, in that order; junction bases with no gene match: 5. The CDR3 is 17 residues long. CDR1 is SGHRS, CDR2 YFSETQ, per germline. The CDR3 bases are TGCGCCAGCAGCTTCGCCGGGACTAGCGGGAGGTCAGATACGCAGTATTTT. The encoded protein is CASSFAGTSGRSDTQYF. Drawing the rest from reference TRBV5-1 and TRBJ2-3, the complete variable domain is KAGVTQTPRYLIKTRGQQVTLSCSPISGHRSVSWYQQTPGQGLQFLFEYFSETQRNKGNFPGRFSGRQFSNSRSEMNVSTLELGDSALYLCASSFAGTSGRSDTQYFGPGTRLTVL.

V and J are TRBV6-6 and TRBJ2-7, with 7 bases fitting TRBD1. V was pared by 5 bases and J by 0 bases, with 7 bases of the junction left unmatched. CDR1 MNHNY and CDR2 SVGAGI come from the germline V gene (reference sequence). The CDR3 runs to 15 residues. CDR3 bases: TGTGCCAGCAGTCACAGGGACAGCGTCTCCTACGAGCAGTACTTC. Its protein is CASSHRDSVSYEQYF.

The chain carries TRBV27 and TRBJ2-1, with 7 bases matching TRBD2. The germline V gene encodes CDR1 MNHEY and CDR2 SMNVEV (reference sequence). This CDR3 spans 13 amino acids. J lost 10 bases, V lost 0 bases, and 3 bases had no gene match. The DNA for the CDR3 is TGTGCCAGCAGTTTATCAGTGGGAGGGGAGCAGTTCTTC. This translates into CASSLSVGGEQFF.

The CDR3 region has the DNA TGTGCCAGCAGCTTGGGTCAAGAGACCCAGTACTTC. It encodes CASSLGQETQYF. This chain connects TRBV7-8 to TRBJ2-5; no reliable D call. This CDR3 has 12 residues. With 3 bases removed from V and 2 bases from J, the gap between germline ends came to 4 bases. The germline gives CDR1 SGHVS, CDR2 FQNEAQ.

This sequence joins TRBV30 and TRBJ2-6; D is unresolved. V was trimmed by 3 bases and J by 0 bases, leaving 15 bases between them. CDR3 length equals 17 residues. Per the germline V gene, CDR1 is GTSNPN and CDR2 is SVGIG (reference sequence). The CDR3 DNA follows: TGTGCCTGGAGAGAGGTCTGGAGACGCTCTGGGGCCAACGTCCTGACTTTC. Translation: CAWREVWRRSGANVLTF.

The chain links TRBV24-1 to TRBJ2-2; D may be TRBD1 (5 bases). The germline V and J ends were trimmed by 0 bases and 6 bases, with 16 bases remaining between them. CDR1 KGHDR and CDR2 SFDVKD come from the germline V gene. The CDR3 length is 17 residues. The CDR3 DNA reads as TGTGCCACCAGTGATTTGCGCAGGGAAGGCGTACCCGGGGAGCTGTTTTTT. Its translation is CATSDLRREGVPGELFF.

The J gene is TRBJ1-1, the V gene TRBV12-3 or TRBV12-4, with 7 bases fitting TRBD1. CDR3 length: 13 residues. The junction had 8 bases not matched to a gene; V was cut back by 6 bases and J by 7 bases. The CDR3, as DNA: TGTGCCAGCAGCAATTCATACAGGGGTGAAGCTTTCTTT. Translating gives CASSNSYRGEAFF.

V is TRBV24-1 and J is TRBJ2-5, with 14 bases lining up with TRBD2. The trim removed 2 bases at V and 5 bases at J, leaving 6 bases unmatched. The CDR3 loop spans 17 amino acids. The germline gives CDR1 KGHDR, CDR2 SFDVKD. The CDR3 DNA follows: TGTGCCACCAGTGATTCTTCCGGGACTAGCGGGAGTGAGACCCAGTACTTC. Its translation: CATSDSSGTSGSETQYF.

This clone has just one count. The rearrangement uses TRBV5-4 and TRBJ1-3; D is perhaps TRBD1 (5 bases). The CDR3 has 16 amino acids. Trimming took 3 bases from V and 2 from J, leaving 15 bases between them. Germline loops: CDR1 SGHNT, CDR2 YYREEE (reference sequence). The CDR3 region has the DNA TGTGCCAGCAGCTCGGGACCCGGAGAGACTGGAAACACCATATATTTT. Its translation is CASSSGPGETGNTIYF. The complete variable domain, with remaining parts taken from reference TRBV5-4 and TRBJ1-3, reads ETGVTQSPTHLIKTRGQQVTLRCSSQSGHNTVSWYQQALGQGPQFIFQYYREEENGRGNFPPRFSGLQFPNYSSELNVNALELDDSALYLCASSSGPGETGNTIYFGEGSWLTVV.

On this clone itself: Other DNA sequences of this sample code for an identical CDR3. V is TRBV3-1 (or the pseudogene TRBV3-2) and J is TRBJ1-4, with D unresolved. CDR1 and CDR2 (germline): LGHDT, YNNKEL (reference sequence). V was trimmed by 4 bases and J by 8 bases, leaving 8 bases between them. The CDR3 sequence is 12 residues long. The CDR3 reads CASSLGGEKLFF. In DNA, the CDR3 is TGTGCCAGCAGCCTAGGTGGGGAAAAACTGTTTTTT.

The DNA of the CDR3 is TGTGCCAGCACAAGAGGGGACAGGACCATAGATACGCAGTATTTT. This translates into CASTRGDRTIDTQYF. The genes are TRBV9 and TRBJ2-3; 8 nucleotides line up with TRBD1. The V and J ends lost 6 bases and 5 bases, in that order; junction bases with no gene match: 11. CDR3 length equals 15 residues. From germline, CDR1 is SGDLS and CDR2 YYNGEE. The whole variable domain, filled in from reference TRBV9 and TRBJ2-3, reads DSGVTQTPKHLITATGQRVTLRCSPRSGDLSVYWYQQSLDQGLQFLIQYYNGEERAKGNILERFSAQQFPDLHSELNLSSLELGDSALYFCASTRGDRTIDTQYFGPGTRLTVL.

The J gene is TRBJ2-1, the V gene TRBV30, with TRBD1 as a possible D gene (6 bases). CDR3 length equals 15 residues. Trimming left V 5 bases short and J 6 bases short, with 20 bases between. Germline lookup yields CDR1 GTSNPN and CDR2 SVGIG (reference sequence). CDR3 loop: CAWDETGKTVNEQFF. The CDR3 DNA reads as TGTGCCTGGGATGAAACAGGGAAAACGGTCAATGAGCAGTTCTTC.

The chain joins TRBV2 to TRBJ2-5; 10 positions agree with TRBD2. The CDR3 is 15 residues long. In germline, CDR1 is SNHLY, CDR2 FYNNEI. J was trimmed by 1 base and V by 5 bases; bases with no gene match: 4. CDR3 loop: CASSQASGSQETQYF. CDR3 DNA: TGTGCCAGCAGTCAGGCTAGCGGGAGCCAAGAGACCCAGTACTTC.

The V and J genes are TRBV7-2 and TRBJ1-1; perhaps TRBD1 as D (5 bases). Between the trimmed V and J ends, which lost 2 bases and 0 bases, there was a span of 10 bases. CDR1 and CDR2 from the germline V gene are SGHTA and FQGNSA. The CDR3 runs to 15 residues. The CDR3 nucleotides are TGTGCCAGCAGCTTAAGAGCAGGGATGAACACTGAAGCTTTCTTT. Amino acids: CASSLRAGMNTEAFF.

The genes are TRBV5-1 and TRBJ2-1, with D possibly being TRBD2 (5 bases). Per germline, CDR1 SGHRS and CDR2 YFSETQ. Trimming cost V 4 bases and J 7 bases, with 9 bases left between them. CDR3 length: 12 residues. CDR3 nucleotides: TGCGCCAGCAGCCCGCCGGGGAATGAGCAGTTCTTC. This gives the protein CASSPPGNEQFF. The whole variable domain, filled in from reference TRBV5-1 and TRBJ2-1, reads KAGVTQTPRYLIKTRGQQVTLSCSPISGHRSVSWYQQTPGQGLQFLFEYFSETQRNKGNFPGRFSGRQFSNSRSEMNVSTLELGDSALYLCASSPPGNEQFFGPGTRLTVL.

This sequence joins TRBV18 and TRBJ1-1; TRBD1 agrees at 7 bases. Per germline, CDR1 KGHSH and CDR2 LQKENI. The junction had 2 bases not matched to a gene; V was cut back by 4 bases and J by 0 bases. The CDR3 covers 14 residues. CDR3 residues: CASSRGQLNTEAFF. CDR3 DNA sequence: TGTGCCAGCTCACGGGGACAGCTGAACACTGAAGCTTTCTTT.

The chain joins TRBV4-1 to TRBJ2-7; tentative D call: TRBD2 (5 bases). Looked up from germline, CDR1 is MGHRA and CDR2 is YSYEKL. Deletions cut 1 base from V and 2 bases from J, with 24 bases between. This CDR3 has 19 amino acids. The chain's CDR3 is CASSQVFYGVGTSTYEQYF. The DNA of the CDR3 is TGCGCCAGCAGCCAAGTATTCTATGGGGTTGGTACTAGTACCTACGAGCAGTACTTC.

The V and J genes are TRBV2 and TRBJ1-1; D gene uncertain. CDR1 and CDR2 (germline): SNHLY, FYNNEI. CDR3 length equals 14 residues. The V end was cut by 2 bases, the J end by 11 bases, with 18 bases between. For the CDR3, the DNA is TGTGCCAGCAGTGAATACACTATGAACAATGCGGCTTTCTTT. Translating it yields CASSEYTMNNAAFF.

This sequence joins TRBV6-5 and TRBJ2-7, with 12 positions matching TRBD1. Per the germline V gene, CDR1 is MNHEY and CDR2 is SVGAGI. CDR3 length: 15 residues. Trimming at V came to 0 bases and at J to 6 bases, leaving 3 bases not matched to a gene. The DNA for the CDR3 is TGTGCCAGCAGTTACTCGAGGGGACAGGGGGCCGAGCAGTACTTC. Residues: CASSYSRGQGAEQYF.

The chain couples TRBV9 to TRBJ2-3; D ambiguous. The germline V gene encodes CDR1 SGDLS and CDR2 YYNGEE. V was trimmed by 0 bases and J by 4 bases, leaving 3 bases between them. The CDR3 is 12 residues long. The CDR3 sequence is CASSVGADTQYF. CDR3 DNA sequence: TGTGCCAGCAGCGTAGGAGCAGATACGCAGTATTTT.

The V and J genes are TRBV27 and TRBJ2-3; a weak D match, TRBD1 (5 bases). The CDR3 totals 12 residues. The V gene's germline CDR1 is MNHEY and CDR2 SMNVEV (reference sequence). Trimming took off 2 bases at V and 5 bases at J, with 5 bases between the two ends. The CDR3 loop is CASSLRGDTQYF. DNA of the CDR3: TGTGCCAGCAGTTTAAGGGGAGATACGCAGTATTTT.